This entry lists 28 T cell receptor beta chains sequenced from one sample in a study of blood T cell repertoires in COVID-19. Clones were read by immunoSEQ multiplex PCR, and TCRdb kept only the in-frame ones, dropping some. The data show some 500,000 clones, with about 89% seen just once and roughly 8.3% held by the top ten. Source material: peripheral blood. The receptors originated from a woman between 50 and 59 years old with COVID-19, enrolled during active disease.

This clone was detected only once. The chain combines TRBV2 with TRBJ1-2; TRBD1 matches at 8 bases. The CDR3 is 14 amino acids. The J segment lost 4 bases and the V segment lost 8 bases, leaving 9 bases of the junction unmatched. Germline CDR1 is SNHLY and CDR2 is FYNNEI. CDR3 in amino acids: CASGRQGRSYGYTF. CDR3 in DNA: TGTGCCAGCGGCCGACAGGGGCGTAGCTATGGCTACACCTTC.

V usage is TRBV5-1 and J usage is TRBJ2-1; D possibly corresponds to TRBD1 (6 bases). CDR3 size: 16 residues. Germline lookup yields CDR1 SGHRS and CDR2 YFSETQ. V lost 5 bases to trimming and J lost 3 bases, with 18 bases between them. In DNA form, the CDR3 reads TGCGCCAGCAGGAGTGGCCAGGGGAGTAACTACAATGAGCAGTTCTTC. Its protein product is CASRSGQGSNYNEQFF. Complete variable domain (other parts from reference TRBV5-1 and TRBJ2-1): KAGVTQTPRYLIKTRGQQVTLSCSPISGHRSVSWYQQTPGQGLQFLFEYFSETQRNKGNFPGRFSGRQFSNSRSEMNVSTLELGDSALYLCASRSGQGSNYNEQFFGPGTRLTVL.

This sequence joins TRBV4-2 and TRBJ1-1, with D unresolved. Per the germline V gene, CDR1 is LGHNA and CDR2 is YNFKEQ. V gave up 2 bases and J gave up 6 bases, with 13 bases separating them. The CDR3 covers 14 residues. The CDR3 DNA sequence: TGTGCCAGCAGCCAACTCGGAGGGCCGCCTGAAGCTTTCTTT. This sequence encodes CASSQLGGPPEAFF.

This clone occurred once. Relative to the germline gene, one junction end is altered; a read error may explain this. This sequence joins TRBV3-1 (or the pseudogene TRBV3-2) and TRBJ2-4, with 10 bases fitting TRBD2. Germline CDR1 is LGHDT and CDR2 is YNNKEL (reference sequence). The CDR3 is 15 amino acids. The CDR3: CASSQSPLAGAPYHF. CDR3 DNA: TGTGCCAGCAGCCAATCACCCCTAGCGGGGGCCCCGTATCACTTC.

The V gene is TRBV5-1, the J gene TRBJ1-1; 7 bases match TRBD1. The CDR3 has 14 amino acids. The germline gives CDR1 SGHRS, CDR2 YFSETQ. The V and J ends lost 4 bases and 3 bases, in that order; junction bases with no gene match: 6. DNA for the CDR3: TGCGCCAGCAGCCCTCGGGACAGTTACACTGAAGCTTTCTTT. Its protein is CASSPRDSYTEAFF.

The genes are TRBV5-1 and TRBJ2-7; TRBD2 might be the D (10 bases). The germline CDR1 and CDR2 sequences are SGHRS and YFSETQ. CDR3 length: 20 residues. Trimming took 1 base from V and 6 from J, leaving 32 bases between them. This CDR3 reads CASSLIIAGGPGQGLGEQYF. The CDR3 region has the DNA TGCGCCAGCAGCTTGATAATAGCGGGGGGCCCGGGACAGGGCCTGGGCGAGCAGTACTTC.

The V and J genes are TRBV5-1 and TRBJ2-3; D is unclear. Trimming took off 0 bases at V and 2 bases at J, with 13 bases between the two ends. This CDR3 is built from 16 residues. In germline, CDR1 is SGHRS, CDR2 YFSETQ. As DNA, the CDR3 is TGCGCCAGCAGCTTGGATTACAACAGCCTCACAGATACGCAGTATTTT. Amino acid sequence: CASSLDYNSLTDTQYF.

On this clone itself: The same CDR3 is also encoded by other DNA sequences in this sample. This chain connects TRBV19 to TRBJ2-7; 8 bases match TRBD1. Trimming took 5 bases from V and 3 from J; bases not matched to a gene: 3. Germline CDR1 and CDR2: LNHDA and SQIVND (reference sequence). The CDR3 totals 13 residues. DNA of the CDR3: TGTGCCAGTAGTCCCGGGACAGGCTACGAGCAGTACTTC. It translates to CASSPGTGYEQYF.

The CDR3 protein is CASSPLGTFLQFF. The CDR3 DNA is TGTGCCAGCAGCCCCCTAGGGACTTTCCTACAGTTCTTC. The rearrangement links TRBV9 to TRBJ2-1, with a possible D match to TRBD2 (6 bases). The CDR3 loop spans 13 amino acids. Trimming left V 4 bases short and J 13 bases short, with 18 bases between. Germline assignment: CDR1 SGDLS and CDR2 YYNGEE.

The chain links TRBV24-1 to TRBJ2-7, with 7 bases matching TRBD1. This CDR3 comprises 19 residues. In germline, CDR1 is KGHDR, CDR2 SFDVKD. V shed 1 base and J 5 bases; nucleotides not matched to a gene: 19. The DNA for the CDR3 is TGTGCCACCAGTGATTTAAACAGGGGAAGGGGCTCCAGAACGAACGAGCAGTACTTC. It is translated as CATSDLNRGRGSRTNEQYF.

The chain has TRBV5-1 and TRBJ2-5; 11 nucleotides match TRBD2. There are 17 residues in the CDR3. Germline CDR1 reads SGHRS; CDR2 reads YFSETQ. Trimming removed 4 bases from V and 4 bases from J; junction bases left unmatched: 12. In nucleotides, the CDR3 is TGCGCCAGCAGCCCTTATAGCGGGGGGGCATTAGGAGAGACCCAGTACTTC. This sequence encodes CASSPYSGGALGETQYF.

The chain employs TRBV6-5 and TRBJ1-3; possibly TRBD1 for D (5 bases). Trimming shortened V by 0 bases and J by 3 bases, and 12 bases separated the two germline ends. Germline lookup yields CDR1 MNHEY and CDR2 SVGAGI. The CDR3 consists of 16 residues. In DNA form, the CDR3 reads TGTGCCAGCAGTTACTCTGGGGGGTCCCTTGGAAACACCATATATTTT. Its protein is CASSYSGGSLGNTIYF.

For the CDR3, the DNA is TGCGCCAGCCGTCTCTACAGGGGGAACACTGAAGCTTTCTTT. Encoded protein: CASRLYRGNTEAFF. The rearrangement links TRBV23-1 to TRBJ1-1; 7 positions agree with TRBD1. TRBV23-1 falls under the ORF class, with uncertain function. Germline trimming cut 8 bases from V and 1 base from J; bases unmatched to any gene: 7. The length of the CDR3 is 14 residues.

The chain joins TRBV10-3 to TRBJ2-3, with unresolved D. V was shortened by 4 bases and J by 1 base, with 9 bases between the two germline ends. CDR3 length: 14 amino acids. CDR1 and CDR2 (germline): ENHRY, SYGVKD. The chain's CDR3 is CAISVGAGTDTQYF. Here the CDR3 DNA reads TGTGCCATCAGTGTAGGAGCCGGCACAGATACGCAGTATTTT.

This chain joins TRBV18 and TRBJ1-4, with a weak D call TRBD1 (6 bases). V shed 3 bases and J shed 4 bases, with 12 bases lying between them. CDR1 and CDR2 from the germline V gene are KGHSH and LQKENI. The CDR3 is 15 amino acids. In DNA form, the CDR3 reads TGTGCCAGCTCACCCCGACAGGACCTTAATGAAAAACTGTTTTTT. Its translation: CASSPRQDLNEKLFF.

V is TRBV19 and J is TRBJ1-2; 8 bases agree with TRBD1. The CDR3 totals 14 residues. V gave up 5 bases and J gave up 4 bases; unmatched junction bases: 6. Germline V lookup: CDR1 LNHDA, CDR2 SQIVND (reference sequence). The CDR3 nucleotides read TGTGCCAGTAGTCCAGGGGGCGAGAGCTATGGCTACACCTTC. It specifies CASSPGGESYGYTF.

This clone was detected a few times. This chain links TRBV19 with TRBJ1-6; D is undetermined. Germline lookup yields CDR1 LNHDA and CDR2 SQIVND (reference sequence). The CDR3 is made up of 14 amino acids. V lost 1 base, J lost 5 bases, and 6 bases lay in between. CDR3 nucleotide sequence: TGTGCCAGTAGTATAGCAGAAAATAATTCACCCCTCCACTTT. Encoded protein: CASSIAENNSPLHF.

The chain employs TRBV6-2 or TRBV6-3 and TRBJ1-1; 7 positions match TRBD1. Looked up from germline, CDR1 is MNHEY and CDR2 is SVGEGT. Unmatched junction bases numbered 9, after V lost 5 bases and J lost 3 bases. The CDR3 contains 15 residues. This CDR3 is CASSTPTGTDTEAFF. Written as DNA, the CDR3 is TGTGCCAGCAGTACCCCGACAGGGACCGACACTGAAGCTTTCTTT.

V usage is TRBV4-1 and J usage is TRBJ2-4, with D possibly being TRBD1 (6 bases). This CDR3 has 18 residues. The ends were cut back, 0 bases at V and 0 bases at J, with 15 bases in the middle. CDR1 MGHRA and CDR2 YSYEKL come from the germline V gene. The CDR3 loop is CASSQDSGSGVAKNIQYF. The CDR3 coding sequence is TGCGCCAGCAGCCAAGATTCAGGGTCAGGGGTAGCCAAAAACATTCAGTACTTC.

The chain couples TRBV5-8 to TRBJ2-7; TRBD2 matches at 7 bases. CDR3 size: 14 residues. The germline gives CDR1 SGHTS, CDR2 YDEGEE. After removal of 3 bases from V and 9 bases from J, the junction contained 12 bases not matched to a gene. CDR3 residues: CASSYDSRGGGQYF. In DNA, the CDR3 is TGTGCCAGCAGCTATGACAGCCGCGGGGGAGGGCAGTACTTC.

This chain uses TRBV6-1 with TRBJ1-5, with TRBD1 as a possible D gene (6 bases). There are 14 residues in the CDR3. The germline gives CDR1 MNHNS, CDR2 SASEGT. Trimming left V 3 bases short and J 7 bases short, with 13 bases between. The CDR3 region has the DNA TGTGCCAGCAGTGATAGGTCAGGGGAACAGCCCCAGCATTTT. Translated, it gives CASSDRSGEQPQHF.

The chain has TRBV5-1 and TRBJ2-1; TRBD2 matches 7 bases. The CDR3 loop spans 15 amino acids. The J segment lost 0 bases and the V segment lost 4 bases, leaving 4 bases of the junction unmatched. In germline, CDR1 is SGHRS, CDR2 YFSETQ. Here the CDR3 DNA reads TGCGCCAGCAGCGTGTCTAGCGGCTCCTACAATGAGCAGTTCTTC. Its translation: CASSVSSGSYNEQFF.

The chain has TRBV6-4 and TRBJ1-6; D is perhaps TRBD1 (5 bases). Germline CDR1 is MRHNA and CDR2 is SNTAGT. CDR3 length equals 14 residues. Trimming removed 9 bases at V and 10 bases at J, with 19 bases between. The CDR3 DNA sequence: TGTGCCAGTCGGGGTGAGGGGACTCGATCACCCCTCCACTTT. Its translation: CASRGEGTRSPLHF.

V is TRBV21-1 and J is TRBJ2-7; the table calls TRBD1, which could not be checked here. TRBV21-1 is a recognized pseudogene. The CDR3 spans 16 residues. The DNA for the CDR3 is TGTGCCAGCCGCCTCGCCCGGGACAGGGTAATAGGGGAGCAGTACTTC. It encodes CASRLARDRVIGEQYF.

J is TRBJ2-7 and V is TRBV19; 8 positions match TRBD1. With 3 bases clipped from V and 2 bases from J, the junction kept 9 bases outside the gene matches. The CDR3 loop spans 16 amino acids. The germline CDR1 and CDR2 sequences are LNHDA and SQIVND (reference sequence). Here the CDR3 reads CASSIVFGTGAYEQYF. CDR3 DNA sequence: TGTGCCAGTAGTATTGTCTTCGGGACAGGAGCCTACGAGCAGTACTTC.

V gene TRBV9 combines with J gene TRBJ1-2, with 8 bases fitting TRBD1. The CDR3 length is 15 residues. The V segment lost 2 bases and the J segment 3 bases; nucleotides outside the gene matches: 6. Germline CDR1 SGDLS, CDR2 YYNGEE. CDR3 nucleotides: TGTGCCAGCAGCGTCGGGGCAGGGGGCGACTATGGCTACACCTTC. It specifies CASSVGAGGDYGYTF.

The chain links TRBV7-2 to TRBJ1-2, with D possibly matching TRBD1 (5 bases). CDR1 is SGHTA, CDR2 FQGNSA, per germline. V dropped 3 bases and J dropped 4 bases, with 15 bases sitting between them. The CDR3 totals 15 residues. The CDR3 region is CASSLTVPQGYGYTF. In DNA form, the CDR3 reads TGTGCCAGCAGCTTGACAGTTCCCCAGGGCTATGGCTACACCTTC.

This chain links TRBV6-6 with TRBJ1-2, with a weak D call TRBD1 (5 bases). The CDR3 is 13 amino acids. Trimming took 7 bases from V and 2 from J, leaving 11 bases between them. Germline lookup yields CDR1 MNHNY and CDR2 SVGAGI (reference sequence). The CDR3 nucleotides are TGTGCCAGCATCCAGGGACTGAACTATGGCTACACCTTC. As protein: CASIQGLNYGYTF.